These 4 T cell receptor beta chains were sequenced from one sample in a study of graft-versus-host responses after intestinal transplantation. Sequencing was performed with immunoSEQ multiplex PCR; in TCRdb, only in-frame clones are kept and a portion is missing. The data hold approximately 28,000 clones, with around 90% observed a single time. Sequencing used PBMCs, obtained around 430 days after intestinal transplantation. The origin of the receptors is a human patient who received an intestinal transplant, so some T cells may come from the graft donor.

The chain carries TRBV6-1 and TRBJ2-7; 10 positions agree with TRBD2. Germline CDR1 and CDR2: MNHNS and SASEGT. This CDR3 region has 14 residues. V lost 6 bases and J lost 7; bases outside the gene matches: 9. Here the CDR3 DNA reads TGTGCCAGCAGGACACTAGCGGGGTTTGATGAGCAGTACTTC. Its translation is CASRTLAGFDEQYF.

This chain uses TRBV4-1 with TRBJ2-7, with D possibly called TRBD1 or TRBD2 (5 bases each). Germline values: CDR1 MGHRA, CDR2 YSYEKL. There are 14 residues in the CDR3. Trimming took off 3 bases at V and 4 bases at J, with 13 bases between the two ends. CDR3 DNA: TGCGCCAGCAGCCAGCAGGGACGTGGTTACGAGCAGTACTTC. Its protein product is CASSQQGRGYEQYF.

The rearrangement links TRBV4-3 to TRBJ2-2, with D tentatively TRBD1 or TRBD2 (5 bases each). Deletions cut 0 bases from V and 5 bases from J, with 13 bases between. Germline CDR1 LGHNA, CDR2 YSLEER. The CDR3 contains 16 residues. CDR3 sequence (DNA): TGCGCCAGCAGCCAAGATCGCTCTGGGGGTACCGGGGAGCTGTTTTTT. Residues: CASSQDRSGGTGELFF.

In DNA form, the CDR3 reads TGCAGCGGAACAACAGCCAAAAACATTCAGTACTTC. The encoded protein is CSGTTAKNIQYF. V gene TRBV29-1 combines with J gene TRBJ2-4; D unresolved. Germline loops: CDR1 SQVTM, CDR2 ANQGSEA. The CDR3 extends over 12 amino acids. V lost 7 bases to trimming and J lost 0 bases, with 7 bases between them.